The 16 T cell receptor beta chains below were found in one sample sequenced in a study of CD8 T cells in ankylosing spondylitis (dated by TCRdb to about 2017). Receptors were amplified or captured by 5' RACE. This sample was sequenced with an Illumina HiSeq 2500. TCRdb redid the processing of the public reads, applying fastp at Q25 and MiXCR, and retained in-frame beta chains. Each entry merges the rows of one CDR3 protein and shows their most common DNA and genes. The sample table shows under 150,000 distinct CDR3 sequences, and roughly 15% are seen once. Approximately 3% of the sample lies in the top ten. The sample was blood, either unsorted or a sorted T cell fraction (not recorded which). Source of these receptors: a female donor with ankylosing spondylitis or in good health (not recorded which).

Ten or more counts support this clonotype. V usage is TRBV11-2 and J usage is TRBJ2-2; 8 nucleotides align to TRBD1. The germline V gene encodes CDR1 SGHAT and CDR2 FQNNGV. The CDR3 has 15 amino acids. V was clipped by 4 bases and J by 5 bases; unmatched bases: 6. CDR3 residues: CASSSVQGATGELFF. CDR3 nucleotides: TGTGCCAGCAGCTCGGTTCAGGGGGCGACCGGGGAGCTGTTTTTT. The complete variable domain, with remaining parts taken from reference TRBV11-2 and TRBJ2-2, reads EAGVAQSPRYKIIEKRQSVAFWCNPISGHATLYWYQQILGQGPKLLIQFQNNGVVDDSQLPKDRFSAERLKGVDSTLKIQPAKLEDSAVYLCASSSVQGATGELFFGEGSRLTVL.

In this sample, this clonotype turned up many times. The genes are TRBV20-1 and TRBJ2-7; 10 bases align to TRBD1. The V segment lost 5 bases and the J segment 6 bases; nucleotides outside the gene matches: 7. The CDR3 totals 13 residues. Germline assignment: CDR1 DFQATT and CDR2 SNEGSKA (reference sequence). The CDR3 sequence is CSASRQGASEQYF. The CDR3 DNA follows: TGCAGTGCTTCCCGACAGGGGGCGAGCGAGCAGTACTTC.

The J gene is TRBJ1-5, the V gene TRBV19, with 9 bases aligning to TRBD1. Unmatched junction bases numbered 5, after V lost 7 bases and J lost 4 bases. Germline values: CDR1 LNHDA, CDR2 SQIVND (reference sequence). The CDR3 sequence is 14 residues long. DNA for the CDR3: TGTGCCAGTAATCCTGACAGGGGGAATCAGCCCCAGCATTTT. Its translation: CASNPDRGNQPQHF.

This clonotype came up a few times. This sequence joins TRBV10-3 and TRBJ1-5; D gene ambiguous. Trimming stripped 0 bases from V and 4 bases from J, with 4 bases between. The CDR3 runs to 13 residues. The V gene's germline CDR1 is ENHRY and CDR2 SYGVKD. CDR3 sequence reads: CAISESQNQPQHF. CDR3 coding DNA: TGTGCCATCAGTGAGTCTCAGAATCAGCCCCAGCATTTT.

This clonotype turned up a few times. The chain recombines TRBV6-6 with TRBJ1-4; D might be TRBD1 (5 bases). Deletions cut 4 bases from V and 3 bases from J, with 9 bases between. This CDR3 comprises 14 residues. Germline V gene sequence: CDR1 MNHNY, CDR2 SVGAGI (reference sequence). CDR3 region: CASSFWGANEKLFF. The CDR3, as DNA: TGTGCCAGCAGTTTTTGGGGGGCTAATGAAAAACTGTTTTTT.

The rearrangement joins TRBV15 to TRBJ1-6; D call uncertain. There are 17 residues in the CDR3. Trimming removed 3 bases at V and 0 bases at J, with 12 bases between. Germline V gene data show CDR1 as LNHNV and CDR2 as YYDKDF (reference sequence). The CDR3 here is CATSSYARSSYNSPLHF. The CDR3 DNA sequence: TGTGCCACCAGCAGTTACGCCAGGAGCTCCTATAATTCACCCCTCCACTTT.

This clonotype was seen many times. The rearrangement uses TRBV7-8 and TRBJ2-3, with a weak D call TRBD2 (6 bases). In germline, CDR1 is SGHVS, CDR2 FQNEAQ. V lost 0 bases to trimming and J lost 4 bases, with 17 bases between them. The CDR3 runs 17 residues. The DNA of the CDR3 is TGTGCCAGCAGCTTAGCCCCGCTAGGGCGGGGAGCAGATACGCAGTATTTT. This encodes CASSLAPLGRGADTQYF.

The V call is TRBV21-1, the J call TRBJ2-5. TRBV21-1 is termed a pseudogene. The CDR3 is 13 amino acids. CDR3 in DNA: TGTGCCAGCAGCAAAGTAGCACGTGCGGCCCAGTACTTC. The encoded protein is CASSKVARAAQYF.

This clonotype was found a few times. This rearrangement joins TRBV3-1 to TRBJ1-1; D is unresolved. Germline CDR1 is LGHDT and CDR2 is YNNKEL (reference sequence). The CDR3 is 14 amino acids. V was cut by 1 base and J by 1 base, with 7 bases left in between. Here the CDR3 reads CASSQVQPNTEAFF. CDR3 nucleotides: TGTGCCAGCAGCCAAGTGCAGCCGAACACTGAAGCTTTCTTT.

This clonotype has a count of ten or more. The rearrangement uses TRBV4-2 and TRBJ2-1; tentative D call: TRBD1 (6 bases). Trimming removed 1 base from V and 5 bases from J, with 12 bases in between. The CDR3 contains 15 residues. CDR1 and CDR2 from the germline V gene are LGHNA and YNFKEQ. The CDR3 nucleotides read TGTGCCAGCAGCCAAGTTACACAGGGAGACAATGAGCAGTTCTTC. It codes for CASSQVTQGDNEQFF.

This clonotype was recorded at least ten times. This chain joins TRBV7-9 and TRBJ2-5; TRBD2 agrees at 8 bases. Germline V CDR1 and CDR2: SEHNR, FQNEAQ (reference sequence). CDR3 length: 15 residues. V lost 2 bases and J lost 4; bases outside the gene matches: 6. CDR3 in DNA: TGTGCCAGCAGCTTAACGAGCGGGAGTGGAGAGACCCAGTACTTC. Translated: CASSLTSGSGETQYF.

The table lists this clonotype with a few counts. The chain uses TRBV4-1 and TRBJ2-7; no reliable D call. CDR3 length equals 15 residues. CDR1 and CDR2 from the germline V gene are MGHRA and YSYEKL. V lost 1 base and J lost 4, with 14 bases in between. The CDR3 DNA reads as TGCGCCAGCAGCCAAGTTTCCGCTTACGGGTACGAGCAGTACTTC. Encoded protein: CASSQVSAYGYEQYF.

Many counts were recorded for this clonotype. The chain joins TRBV7-2 to TRBJ2-3; 12 bases are shared with TRBD2. The germline CDR1 and CDR2 sequences are SGHTA and FQGNSA. The J segment lost 1 base and the V segment lost 4 bases, leaving 6 bases of the junction unmatched. The CDR3 has 17 residues. The CDR3 bases are TGTGCCAGCAGCTCCTCCCTAGCGGGGGGGCGCACAGATACGCAGTATTTT. This translates into CASSSSLAGGRTDTQYF.

This clonotype was observed many times. The rearrangement joins TRBV4-1 to TRBJ2-7; TRBD2 is a possible D gene (5 bases). The CDR3 is 14 amino acids. Trimming pared 1 base from V and 7 bases from J, leaving 14 bases between. CDR1 is MGHRA and CDR2 is YSYEKL in the germline V gene. The CDR3 DNA is TGCGCCAGCAGCCAAGTCGGGGATGTTGCTGAGCAGTACTTC. Its translation is CASSQVGDVAEQYF.

This clonotype occurred many times. The genes are TRBV10-3 and TRBJ1-5; D remains unclear. Germline lookup yields CDR1 ENHRY and CDR2 SYGVKD. V gave up 3 bases and J gave up 1 base, with 7 bases separating them. This CDR3 spans 14 amino acids. Here the CDR3 reads CAISDSRSNQPQHF. The CDR3 nucleotides are TGTGCCATCAGTGACAGCCGAAGCAATCAGCCCCAGCATTTT.

Remarks on this clonotype: One base away lies a much larger clone, so this may be a sequencing read error. The genes are TRBV5-1 and TRBJ1-2, with TRBD1 identical over 9 bases. The CDR3 runs to 15 residues. Germline V gene data show CDR1 as SGHRS and CDR2 as YFSETQ. For the CDR3, the DNA is TGCGCCAGCAGCCTTGGGGACAGGGTTCCAGAAGGCTGCACCTTC. This sequence encodes CASSLGDRVPEGCTF.